A selection of T cell receptor beta chains follows, all from one sample in a study of T cells in localized non-small cell lung cancer. TCRdb's table, derived via immunoSEQ multiplex PCR, lists solely in-frame clones and lacks some. The data hold about 52,000 clones, with around 84% observed a single time. This material consisted of PBMCs, taken before any cancer treatment. These receptors were obtained from a female donor with stage II lung adenocarcinoma. The CDR3 runs from the conserved cysteine through the conserved F or W. The D gene is left open where the match is weak. Not all rows give a size; the values are once, few, many and, for expanded clones, a class.

j_gene | d_gene | abundance | v_gene | CDR3nt | CDR3aa
TRBJ1-3 | TRBD1 | NA | TRBV11-2 | TGTGCCAGCAGCCTTAATCAACAGGGGGACACCATATATTTT | CASSLNQQGDTIYF
TRBJ1-1 | NA | NA | TRBV19 | TGTGCCAGTAATCAGGGGAACACTGAAGCTTTCTTT | CASNQGNTEAFF
TRBJ1-3 | NA | NA | TRBV25-1 | TGTGCCAGCAGTCTGCAGGGGACCTCTGGAAACACCATATATTTT | CASSLQGTSGNTIYF
TRBJ2-3 | TRBD2 | NA | TRBV27 | TGTGCCAGCAGTTCCTCCGGGGACATCCCTATAGCGGGGGGCACAGATACGCAGTATTTT | CASSSSGDIPIAGGTDTQYF
TRBJ1-2 | NA | NA | TRBV11-1 | TGTGCCAGCAGCTTAGACGTTTCAGGGGCCTATGGCTACACCTTC | CASSLDVSGAYGYTF
TRBJ1-2 | NA | NA | TRBV21-1 | TGTGCCAGCAGCGTCCCCGGAACAGAAGGTTCTCACTATGGCTACACCTTC | CASSVPGTEGSHYGYTF
TRBJ2-4 | NA | once | TRBV14 | TGTGCCAGCAGCCAAGATAGAGGGGTAAGCCAGGGTCTAGCCAAAAACATTCAGTACTTC | CASSQDRGVSQGLAKNIQYF
TRBJ1-5 | NA | NA | TRBV5-6 | TGTGCCAGCAGCTTGTTCAGGCAGCCCCAGCATTTT | CASSLFRQPQHF
TRBJ2-7 | TRBD1 | NA | TRBV11-2 | TGTGCCAGCAGCTTAGCTGGGGACAGGGCCTACGAGCAGTACTTC | CASSLAGDRAYEQYF
TRBJ1-5 | TRBD1 | NA | TRBV19 | TGTGCCAGTAGTACAAGGACAGGGCACAATCAGCCCCAGCATTTT | CASSTRTGHNQPQHF
TRBJ2-7 | TRBD1 | NA | TRBV7-6 | TGTGCCAGCAGCCCCAGACAGGGCGGCGAGCAGTACTTC | CASSPRQGGEQYF
TRBJ1-4 | NA | NA | TRBV4-1 | TGCGCCAGCAGCCCTATAGATCGGAGAGGGGAAAAACTGTTTTTT | CASSPIDRRGEKLFF
TRBJ1-4 | NA | NA | TRBV10-3 | TGTGCCATCAGTGAGTTGGGAACATTAGAGGGAGAAAAACTGTTTTTT | CAISELGTLEGEKLFF
TRBJ2-5 | NA | NA | TRBV7-9 | TGTGCCAGCAGCTTAGTGGCAGGGTCGGAGACCCAGTACTTC | CASSLVAGSETQYF
TRBJ2-5 | NA | once | TRBV30 | TGTGCCTGGAGTGTTGGGGGCCTCGGGCTAGAGACCCAGTACTTC | CAWSVGGLGLETQYF
TRBJ2-3 | TRBD2 | NA | TRBV11-2 | TGTGCCAGCAGCTTAGGCGGGGGACCAGATACGCAGTATTTT | CASSLGGGPDTQYF
TRBJ1-1 | NA | NA | TRBV14 | TGTGCCAGCAGCCGGAAGGGGGTGACTGAAGCTTTCTTT | CASSRKGVTEAFF
TRBJ1-1 | TRBD1 | NA | TRBV6-1 | TGTGCCAGCAGTGTAAGGGTTGCAGGGGGCTTGAACACTGAAGCTTTCTTT | CASSVRVAGGLNTEAFF
TRBJ1-1 | NA | NA | TRBV5-1 | TGCGCCAGCAGCTCCGAACCGGAACGGGTGAACACTGAAGCTTTCTTT | CASSSEPERVNTEAFF
TRBJ2-5 | TRBD1 | NA | TRBV5-4 | TGTGCCAGCAGGTCCGGGACAGGGGATAAAGAGACCCAGTACTTC | CASRSGTGDKETQYF
TRBJ1-2 | TRBD1 | NA | TRBV5-6 | TGTGCCAGCAGCTTGGAGGACAGGGGAAACTATGGCTACACCTTC | CASSLEDRGNYGYTF
TRBJ1-1 | NA | NA | TRBV5-1 | TGCGCCAGCAGCGCGAAGGTGACCGGGGACACTGAAGCTTTCTTT | CASSAKVTGDTEAFF
TRBJ2-7 | TRBD1 | NA | TRBV19 | TGTGCCAGTAGTAATGAACAGGGGTACTCCTACGAGCAGTACTTC | CASSNEQGYSYEQYF
TRBJ1-2 | NA | few | TRBV5-1 | TGCGCCAGCAGCGAAGGGGGGACCAACTATGGCTACACCTTC | CASSEGGTNYGYTF
TRBJ1-2 | NA | NA | TRBV7-2 | TGTGCCAGCAGCCCCCGGACAGATATGGGCTACACCTTC | CASSPRTDMGYTF
TRBJ1-5 | TRBD1 | NA | TRBV6-6 | TGTGCCAGCAGCGTTCAGGGGGGCAATCAGCCCCAGCATTTT | CASSVQGGNQPQHF
TRBJ1-4 | NA | NA | TRBV5-1 | TGCGCCAGCAGCTCGGGACAAGCGAATGAAAAACTGTTTTTT | CASSSGQANEKLFF
TRBJ2-1 | TRBD2 | NA | TRBV2 | TGTGCCAGCAGTGGGGGAGTAGGGACTAAACAGTTCTTC | CASSGGVGTKQFF
TRBJ2-3 | NA | NA | TRBV6-5 | TGTGCCAGCAGCACCCCACGAGGCTACACAGATACGCAGTATTTT | CASSTPRGYTDTQYF
TRBJ2-3 | TRBD2 | NA | TRBV9 | TGTGCCAGCAGCGGCCAGCGGGGGAGCACAGATACGCAGTATTTT | CASSGQRGSTDTQYF
TRBJ1-4 | NA | once | TRBV6-5 | TGTGCCAGCAGCGGGCCTAGGTGGGGTAATGAAAAACTGTTTTTT | CASSGPRWGNEKLFF
TRBJ1-4 | NA | NA | TRBV27 | TGTGCCAGCAGAAGGACAGTAACTAATGAAAAACTGTTTTTT | CASRRTVTNEKLFF
TRBJ2-3 | NA | NA | TRBV5-1 | TGCGCCAGCAGCTTAGAGGGAAGGGGCACAGATACGCAGTATTTT | CASSLEGRGTDTQYF
TRBJ2-2 | TRBD2 | once | TRBV5-1 | TGCGCCAGCAGCGGGACTAGCGGGGGGGCCGCCGGGGAGCTGTTTTTT | CASSGTSGGAAGELFF
TRBJ2-3 | TRBD1 | NA | TRBV6-5 | TGTGCCAGCAGTTCTGGACAGGCAACAGATACGCAGTATTTT | CASSSGQATDTQYF
TRBJ2-1 | NA | NA | TRBV6-6 | TGTGCCAGCAGTTCCACAGGGTCTGAGCAGTTCTTC | CASSSTGSEQFF
TRBJ1-1 | NA | NA | TRBV5-1 | TGCGCCAGCAGCTTGAGGGACACTGAAGCTTTCTTT | CASSLRDTEAFF
TRBJ1-4 | NA | NA | TRBV18 | TGTGCCAGCTCACTCTTTGACCCAAATGAAAAACTGTTTTTT | CASSLFDPNEKLFF
TRBJ2-3 | NA | NA | TRBV9 | TGTGCCAGCAGCTGGGGGGGGCCACGAGATACGCAGTATTTT | CASSWGGPRDTQYF
TRBJ1-2 | TRBD1 | NA | TRBV6-1 | TGTGCCAGCAAACCAGACAGGGGAGCTAACTATGGCTACACCTTC | CASKPDRGANYGYTF
TRBJ1-2 | TRBD1 | few | TRBV7-2 | TGTGCCAGCAGCTCACAGGGGGCTCCCTATGGCTACACCTTC | CASSSQGAPYGYTF
TRBJ1-5 | NA | NA | TRBV18 | TGTGCCAGCTCACCCACGACGGCGGGTTCCAGCAATCAGCCCCAGCATTTT | CASSPTTAGSSNQPQHF
TRBJ1-2 | NA | NA | TRBV5-5 | TGTGCCAGCAGCTTCCAACAGCTCTATGGCTACACCTTC | CASSFQQLYGYTF
TRBJ2-1 | NA | few | TRBV7-9 | TGTGCCAGCAGCCTATCCCCTGGGGAGCAGTTCTTC | CASSLSPGEQFF
TRBJ1-2 | NA | NA | TRBV6-1 | TGTGCCAGCAGTGAAGCGAGGGGCACTGGCTACACCTTC | CASSEARGTGYTF
TRBJ2-3 | TRBD2 | NA | TRBV2 | TGTGCCAGCCTGGCCAGCGGGACCTTTTACACAGATACGCAGTATTTT | CASLASGTFYTDTQYF